One and the same sample provided the 10 T cell receptor beta chains below, sequenced in a study of shared clonotypes between healthy human individuals. Sequencing used immunoSEQ multiplex PCR; TCRdb keeps in-frame clones, though not all of them. The data show about 2 million clones, about 95% seen once. Naive CD8 cells comprised CD45RO-negative, CCR7-positively selected cells, excluding terminally differentiated effector memory CD45RA+ cells. What was sequenced was naive CD8+ T cells sorted from blood. The receptors originated from a man aged 18 to 35 in good health.

The genes are TRBV15 and TRBJ2-7; 13 bases are a match to TRBD2. The CDR3 is made up of 17 amino acids. Losses at the gene ends were 2 bases for V and 4 bases for J; bases not matched to a gene: 8. Per the germline V gene, CDR1 is LNHNV and CDR2 is YYDKDF (reference sequence). In nucleotides, the CDR3 is TGTGCCACCAGCAGAACCCTACTAGCGGGGGGGCCTTACGAGCAGTACTTC. Its translation is CATSRTLLAGGPYEQYF.

This sequence joins TRBV5-6 and TRBJ2-7, with 9 bases fitting TRBD2. The length of the CDR3 is 16 residues. Germline trimming cut 0 bases from V and 3 bases from J; bases unmatched to any gene: 7. CDR1 and CDR2 (germline): SGHDT, YYEEEE. The CDR3: CASSLGVAGAVYEQYF. The DNA for the CDR3 is TGTGCCAGCAGCTTGGGGGTAGCGGGAGCCGTCTACGAGCAGTACTTC.

Details on this clone: At the DNA level, this CDR3 is encoded by other sequences in the same sample as well. This chain joins TRBV9 and TRBJ2-1, with D perhaps assigned TRBD1 or TRBD2 (5 bases each). V lost 0 bases and J lost 2, with 9 bases in between. CDR3 length: 15 amino acids. CDR1 and CDR2 (germline): SGDLS, YYNGEE. CDR3 sequence: CASSVGGSTYNEQFF. CDR3 DNA: TGTGCCAGCAGCGTAGGGGGGAGTACCTACAATGAGCAGTTCTTC.

This chain uses TRBV2 with TRBJ1-1; 8 bases map to TRBD1. Trimming took 6 bases from V and 5 from J; bases not matched to a gene: 8. CDR1 is SNHLY and CDR2 is FYNNEI in the germline V gene. CDR3 length equals 14 residues. The CDR3 is CASSPGGGRTEAFF. The CDR3 DNA is TGTGCCAGCAGCCCAGGGGGCGGAAGGACTGAAGCTTTCTTT.

Notes on this clone: Other nucleotide sequences in the sample specify the same CDR3. J is TRBJ2-2 and V is TRBV9; D perhaps matches TRBD1 (6 bases). CDR3 length equals 12 residues. Germline V gene sequence: CDR1 SGDLS, CDR2 YYNGEE. V was shortened by 4 bases and J by 6 bases, with 7 bases between the two germline ends. The CDR3 region is CASSPGAGELFF. The CDR3 region has the DNA TGTGCCAGCAGCCCAGGGGCCGGGGAGCTGTTTTTT.

V gene TRBV13 combines with J gene TRBJ1-4, with TRBD1 matching 7 bases. The germline gives CDR1 PRHDT, CDR2 FYEKMQ (reference sequence). This CDR3 is 16 amino acids long. Trimming cost V 4 bases and J 5 bases; bases outside gene matches: 10. The CDR3, as DNA: TGTGCCAGCAGCTCTACCTCCGGGACAGAGAATGAAAAACTGTTTTTT. Its translation: CASSSTSGTENEKLFF.

The chain recombines TRBV9 with TRBJ2-7, with 9 bases matching TRBD1. V was clipped by 0 bases and J by 2 bases; unmatched bases: 3. Germline CDR1 is SGDLS and CDR2 is YYNGEE. The CDR3 is 15 amino acids. The CDR3: CASSVDGTGPYEQYF. In nucleotides, the CDR3 is TGTGCCAGCAGCGTAGACGGGACAGGGCCCTACGAGCAGTACTTC.

The chain employs TRBV6-4 and TRBJ2-7, with TRBD1 matching 9 bases. This CDR3 contains 14 residues. The V segment lost 3 bases and the J segment 5 bases; nucleotides outside the gene matches: 5. Germline CDR1 MRHNA, CDR2 SNTAGT. CDR3 loop: CASSETGGEDEQYF. The CDR3 region has the DNA TGTGCCAGCAGTGAAACAGGGGGCGAAGACGAGCAGTACTTC.

The chain carries TRBV19 and TRBJ1-2; D ambiguous. This CDR3 comprises 13 residues. Germline V gene sequence: CDR1 LNHDA, CDR2 SQIVND (reference sequence). The V and J ends lost 3 bases and 3 bases respectively, with 8 bases between them. The CDR3 DNA reads TGTGCCAGTAGTATTCTAATGGACTATGGCTACACCTTC. It yields the protein CASSILMDYGYTF. Drawing the rest from reference TRBV19 and TRBJ1-2, the complete variable domain is DGGITQSPKYLFRKEGQNVTLSCEQNLNHDAMYWYRQDPGQGLRLIYYSQIVNDFQKGDIAEGYSVSREKKESFPLTVTSAQKNPTAFYLCASSILMDYGYTFGSGTRLTVV.

The V call is TRBV6-1, the J call TRBJ1-3; the D is unclear. Germline values: CDR1 MNHNS, CDR2 SASEGT. CDR3 length equals 15 residues. Trimming took 7 bases from V and 0 from J, leaving 13 bases between them. CDR3 in amino acids: CASTDLGFSGNTIYF. The CDR3, as DNA: TGTGCCAGCACCGATCTGGGGTTCTCTGGAAACACCATATATTTT.